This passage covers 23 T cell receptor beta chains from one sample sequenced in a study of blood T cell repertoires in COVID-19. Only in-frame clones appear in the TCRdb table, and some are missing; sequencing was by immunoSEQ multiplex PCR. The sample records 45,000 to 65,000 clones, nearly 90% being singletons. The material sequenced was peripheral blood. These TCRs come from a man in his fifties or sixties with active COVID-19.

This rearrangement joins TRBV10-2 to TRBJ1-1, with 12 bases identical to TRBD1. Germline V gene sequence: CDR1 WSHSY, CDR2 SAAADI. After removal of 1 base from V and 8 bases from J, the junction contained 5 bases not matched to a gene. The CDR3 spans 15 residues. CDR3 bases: TGCGCCAGCAGTGAGTTTCGGGACAGGGGGCGGGAAGCTTTCTTT. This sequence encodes CASSEFRDRGREAFF.

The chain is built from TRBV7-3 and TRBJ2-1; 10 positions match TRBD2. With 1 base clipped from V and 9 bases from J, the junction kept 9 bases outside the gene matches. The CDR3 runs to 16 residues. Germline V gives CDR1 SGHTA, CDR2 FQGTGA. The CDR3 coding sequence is TGTGCCAGCAGCTTAAAGCCTAGCGGGAGTTTCTTTGAGCAGTTCTTC. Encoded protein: CASSLKPSGSFFEQFF.

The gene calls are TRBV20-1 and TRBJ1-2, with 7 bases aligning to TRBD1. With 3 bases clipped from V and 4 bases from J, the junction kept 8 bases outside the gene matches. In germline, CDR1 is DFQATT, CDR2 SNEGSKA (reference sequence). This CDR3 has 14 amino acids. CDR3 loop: CSASPTGIVYGYTF. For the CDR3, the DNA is TGCAGTGCTAGTCCGACAGGGATTGTCTATGGCTACACCTTC.

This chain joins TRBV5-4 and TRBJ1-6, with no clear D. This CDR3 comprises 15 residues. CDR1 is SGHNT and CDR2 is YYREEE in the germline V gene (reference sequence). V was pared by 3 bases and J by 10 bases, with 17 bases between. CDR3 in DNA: TGTGCCAGCAGCTATACACCAGGCTCAATGTCACCCCTCCACTTT. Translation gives CASSYTPGSMSPLHF.

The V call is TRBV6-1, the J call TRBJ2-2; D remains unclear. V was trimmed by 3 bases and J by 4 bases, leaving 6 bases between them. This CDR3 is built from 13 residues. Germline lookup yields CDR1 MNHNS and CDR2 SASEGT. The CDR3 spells CASSELGTGELFF. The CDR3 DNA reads TGTGCCAGCAGTGAGCTCGGCACCGGGGAGCTGTTTTTT.

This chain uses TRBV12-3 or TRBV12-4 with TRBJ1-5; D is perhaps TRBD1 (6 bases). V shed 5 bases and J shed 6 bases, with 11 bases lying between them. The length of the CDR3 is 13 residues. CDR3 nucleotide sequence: TGTGCCAGCAGTGGGGGCGAGGGTCAGCCCCAGCATTTT. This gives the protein CASSGGEGQPQHF.

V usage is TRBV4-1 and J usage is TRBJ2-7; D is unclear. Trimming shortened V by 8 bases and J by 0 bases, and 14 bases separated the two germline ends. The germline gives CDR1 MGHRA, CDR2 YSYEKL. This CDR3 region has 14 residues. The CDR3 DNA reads TGCGCCAGCCGATCGTATCAGGACTCCTACGAGCAGTACTTC. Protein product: CASRSYQDSYEQYF.

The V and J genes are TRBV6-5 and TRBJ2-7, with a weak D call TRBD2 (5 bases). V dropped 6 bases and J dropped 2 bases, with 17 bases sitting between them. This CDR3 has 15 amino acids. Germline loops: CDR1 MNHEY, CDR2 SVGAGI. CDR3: CASSREGPAPYEQYF. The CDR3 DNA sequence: TGTGCCAGCAGCAGAGAGGGCCCTGCACCCTACGAGCAGTACTTC.

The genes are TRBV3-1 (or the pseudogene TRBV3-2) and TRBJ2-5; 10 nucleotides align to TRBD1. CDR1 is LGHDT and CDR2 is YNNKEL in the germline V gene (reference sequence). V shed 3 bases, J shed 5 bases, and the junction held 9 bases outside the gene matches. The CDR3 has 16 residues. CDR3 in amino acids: CASSQYQTGGGETQYF. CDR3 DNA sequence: TGTGCCAGCAGCCAGTACCAGACAGGGGGCGGGGAGACCCAGTACTTC.

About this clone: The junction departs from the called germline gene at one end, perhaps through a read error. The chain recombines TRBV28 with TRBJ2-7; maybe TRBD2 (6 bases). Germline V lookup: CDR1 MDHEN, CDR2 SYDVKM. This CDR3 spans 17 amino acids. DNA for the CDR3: TGTGCCAGCAGTACTCCCGGGACGTTCGCGGGGTCCTACCAGCAGTACTTC. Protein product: CASSTPGTFAGSYQQYF.

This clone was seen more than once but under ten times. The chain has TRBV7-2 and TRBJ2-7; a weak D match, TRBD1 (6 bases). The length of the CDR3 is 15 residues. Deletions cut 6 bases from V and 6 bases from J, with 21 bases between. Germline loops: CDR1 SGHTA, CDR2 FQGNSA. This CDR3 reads CASRMNTGPRSEQYF. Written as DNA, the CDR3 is TGTGCCAGCAGAATGAACACAGGGCCTCGGTCCGAGCAGTACTTC.

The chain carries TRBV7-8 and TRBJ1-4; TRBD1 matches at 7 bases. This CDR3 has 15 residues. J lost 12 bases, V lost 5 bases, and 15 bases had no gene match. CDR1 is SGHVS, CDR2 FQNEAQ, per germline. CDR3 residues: CASSPKQGLNRELFF. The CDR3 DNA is TGTGCCAGCAGCCCTAAACAGGGGCTGAATAGGGAACTGTTTTTT. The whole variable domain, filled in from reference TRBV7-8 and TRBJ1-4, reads GAGVSQSPRYKVAKRGQDVALRCDPISGHVSLFWYQQALGQGPEFLTYFQNEAQLDKSGLPSDRFFAERPEGSVSTLKIQRTQQEDSAVYLCASSPKQGLNRELFFGSGTQLSVL.

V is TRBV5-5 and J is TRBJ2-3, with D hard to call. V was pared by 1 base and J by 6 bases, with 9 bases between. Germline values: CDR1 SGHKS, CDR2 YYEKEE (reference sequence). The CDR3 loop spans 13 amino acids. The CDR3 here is CASSLTVRDTQYF. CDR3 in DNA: TGTGCCAGCAGCTTGACAGTTCGGGATACGCAGTATTTT.

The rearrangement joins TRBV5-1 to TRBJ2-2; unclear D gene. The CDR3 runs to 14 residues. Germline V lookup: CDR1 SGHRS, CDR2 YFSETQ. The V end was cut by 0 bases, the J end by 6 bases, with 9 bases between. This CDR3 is CASSLGIEAGELFF. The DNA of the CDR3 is TGCGCCAGCAGCTTGGGTATAGAGGCCGGGGAGCTGTTTTTT.

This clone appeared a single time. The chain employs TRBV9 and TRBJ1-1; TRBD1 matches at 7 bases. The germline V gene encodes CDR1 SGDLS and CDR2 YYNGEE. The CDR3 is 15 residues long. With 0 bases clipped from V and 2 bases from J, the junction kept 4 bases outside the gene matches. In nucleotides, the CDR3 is TGTGCCAGCAGCGTAGGACAGGGCTATAACACTGAAGCTTTCTTT. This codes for CASSVGQGYNTEAFF. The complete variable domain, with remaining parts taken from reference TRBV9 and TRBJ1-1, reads DSGVTQTPKHLITATGQRVTLRCSPRSGDLSVYWYQQSLDQGLQFLIQYYNGEERAKGNILERFSAQQFPDLHSELNLSSLELGDSALYFCASSVGQGYNTEAFFGQGTRLTVV.

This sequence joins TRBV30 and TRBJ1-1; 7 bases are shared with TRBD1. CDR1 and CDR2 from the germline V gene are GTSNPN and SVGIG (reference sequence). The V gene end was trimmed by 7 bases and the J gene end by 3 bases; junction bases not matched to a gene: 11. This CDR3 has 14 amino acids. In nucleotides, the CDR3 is TGTGCCTTCGCACCCAGGGGGTGGGACACTGAAGCTTTCTTT. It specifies CAFAPRGWDTEAFF.

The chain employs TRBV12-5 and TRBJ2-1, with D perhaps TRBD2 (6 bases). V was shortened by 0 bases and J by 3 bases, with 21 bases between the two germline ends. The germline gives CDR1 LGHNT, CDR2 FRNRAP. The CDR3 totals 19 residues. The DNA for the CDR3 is TGTGCTAGTGGTTTGGTACGTAGTAAAACGGGAGCAGGCTACAATGAGCAGTTCTTC. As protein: CASGLVRSKTGAGYNEQFF.

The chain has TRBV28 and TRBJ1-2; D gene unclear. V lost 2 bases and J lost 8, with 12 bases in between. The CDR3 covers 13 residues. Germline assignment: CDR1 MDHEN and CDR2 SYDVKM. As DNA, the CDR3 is TGTGCCAGCAGTTTAGGGAGCCACGTCGGCTACACCTTC. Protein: CASSLGSHVGYTF.

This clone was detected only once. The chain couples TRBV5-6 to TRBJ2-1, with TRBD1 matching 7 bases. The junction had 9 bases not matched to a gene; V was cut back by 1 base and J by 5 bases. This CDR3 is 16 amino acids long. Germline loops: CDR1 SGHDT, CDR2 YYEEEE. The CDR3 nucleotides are TGTGCCAGCAGCTTGAGTGGGACAGAAAAAAACAATGAGCAGTTCTTC. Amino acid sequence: CASSLSGTEKNNEQFF.

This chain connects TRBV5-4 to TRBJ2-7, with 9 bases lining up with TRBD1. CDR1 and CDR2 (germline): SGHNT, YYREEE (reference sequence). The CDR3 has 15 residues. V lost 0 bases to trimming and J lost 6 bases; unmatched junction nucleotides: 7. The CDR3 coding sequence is TGTGCCAGCAGCTTGGGAGGGACAGGGTTCGGCGAGCAGTACTTC. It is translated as CASSLGGTGFGEQYF. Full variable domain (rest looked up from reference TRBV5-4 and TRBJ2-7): ETGVTQSPTHLIKTRGQQVTLRCSSQSGHNTVSWYQQALGQGPQFIFQYYREEENGRGNFPPRFSGLQFPNYSSELNVNALELDDSALYLCASSLGGTGFGEQYFGPGTRLTVT.

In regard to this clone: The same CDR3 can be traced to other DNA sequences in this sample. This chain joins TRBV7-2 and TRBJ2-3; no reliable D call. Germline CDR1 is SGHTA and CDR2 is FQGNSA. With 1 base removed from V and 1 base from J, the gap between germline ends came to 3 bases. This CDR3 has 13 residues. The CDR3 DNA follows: TGTGCCAGCAGCTTAGAGCGCACAGATACGCAGTATTTT. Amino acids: CASSLERTDTQYF.

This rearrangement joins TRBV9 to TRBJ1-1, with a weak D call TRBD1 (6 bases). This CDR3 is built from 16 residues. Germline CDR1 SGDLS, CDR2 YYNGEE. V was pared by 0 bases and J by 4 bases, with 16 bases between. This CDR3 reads CASSVGVGKGGTEAFF. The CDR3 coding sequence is TGTGCCAGCAGCGTAGGGGTAGGGAAAGGGGGCACTGAAGCTTTCTTT.

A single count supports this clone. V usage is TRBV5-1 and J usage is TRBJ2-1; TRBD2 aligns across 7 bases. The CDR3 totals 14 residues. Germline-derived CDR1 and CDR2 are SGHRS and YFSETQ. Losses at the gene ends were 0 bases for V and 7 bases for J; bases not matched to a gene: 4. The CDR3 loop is CASSLGQGGNEQFF. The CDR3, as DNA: TGCGCCAGCAGCTTGGGGCAGGGAGGGAATGAGCAGTTCTTC. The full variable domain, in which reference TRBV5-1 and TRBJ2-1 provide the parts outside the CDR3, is KAGVTQTPRYLIKTRGQQVTLSCSPISGHRSVSWYQQTPGQGLQFLFEYFSETQRNKGNFPGRFSGRQFSNSRSEMNVSTLELGDSALYLCASSLGQGGNEQFFGPGTRLTVL.